A single sample is the source of the 5 T cell receptor beta chains below, sequenced in a study of blood T cells in healthy people across ages. PCR was performed a second time for about 7 to 11 cycles using a sample-barcoded 5' primer and a J-beta primer mix. TCRdb reanalysed the 5' RACE reads using MiXCR and keeps one entry per CDR3 protein. The sample holds about a million distinct CDR3 sequences; roughly 50% are singletons and the top ten take roughly 13%. The sequenced material came from blood. The source is a man aged 25 to 45 in good health.

The chain combines TRBV4-2 with TRBJ2-6; D possibly corresponds to TRBD2 (6 bases). The V gene lost 1 base and the J gene lost 2 bases, with 9 bases spanning the gap. The CDR3 length is 16 residues. The germline gives CDR1 LGHNA, CDR2 YNFKEQ. The CDR3 region has the DNA TGTGCCAGCAGCCAAGGTTCGGGAGCTGGGGCCAACGTCCTGACTTTC. It encodes CASSQGSGAGANVLTF.

This CDR3 reads CASSPNLGTAIHEQFF. The CDR3 region has the DNA TGTGCCAGCAGCCCCAATTTGGGAACTGCGATCCATGAGCAGTTCTTC. J is TRBJ2-1 and V is TRBV11-3; D unresolved. The CDR3 is 16 residues long. Germline V CDR1 and CDR2: SGHNT, YENEEA. Trimming pared 5 bases from V and 8 bases from J, leaving 22 bases between.

The V and J genes are TRBV29-1 and TRBJ2-2; weak D call: TRBD1 (5 bases). V was pared by 5 bases and J by 4 bases, with 11 bases between. CDR1 and CDR2 from the germline V gene are SQVTM and ANQGSEA. The length of the CDR3 is 13 residues. The CDR3 spells CSVWTPATGELFF. As DNA, the CDR3 is TGCAGCGTTTGGACACCCGCCACCGGGGAGCTGTTTTTT.

The chain uses TRBV6-6 and TRBJ1-1; the match to TRBD1 covers 7 bases. The germline V gene has CDR1 MNHNY and CDR2 SVGAGI (reference sequence). V shed 4 bases and J 1 base; nucleotides not matched to a gene: 9. This CDR3 has 16 residues. The CDR3 DNA reads TGTGCCAGCAGTTCCCCCGACAGGGTTAGGAACACTGAAGCTTTCTTT. It is translated as CASSSPDRVRNTEAFF.

This clonotype has just a few counts. The chain couples TRBV4-1 to TRBJ2-7; D assignment may be TRBD1 or TRBD2 (5 bases each). Trimming cost V 0 bases and J 0 bases, with 18 bases left between them. This CDR3 has 18 amino acids. CDR1 and CDR2 from the germline V gene are MGHRA and YSYEKL. The CDR3 DNA is TGCGCCAGCAGCCAAGACTTCCCCGGGACCCGAGGCTCCTACGAGCAGTACTTC. It translates to CASSQDFPGTRGSYEQYF.